This T cell receptor (beta chain) was recovered during a study of T cell changes during pregnancy in multiple sclerosis. TCRdb's copy holds only in-frame clones and misses some; the assay was immunoSEQ multiplex PCR. The sample records about 22,000 clones, around nine tenths being singletons. Material: CD4+ T cells from peripheral blood mononuclear cells, obtained in the second trimester of pregnancy. This TCR was sampled from a female donor in good health, enrolled as a control in a pregnancy study.

CDR3 sequence (DNA): TGTGCCAGCAGCTGGGAGGGGGACTACGAGCAGTACTTC. Its protein is CASSWEGDYEQYF. V and J are TRBV5-4 and TRBJ2-7; weak D call: TRBD2 (7 bases). In germline, CDR1 is SGHNT, CDR2 YYREEE (reference sequence). Trimming left V 3 bases short and J 3 bases short, with 10 bases between. The CDR3 covers 13 residues.